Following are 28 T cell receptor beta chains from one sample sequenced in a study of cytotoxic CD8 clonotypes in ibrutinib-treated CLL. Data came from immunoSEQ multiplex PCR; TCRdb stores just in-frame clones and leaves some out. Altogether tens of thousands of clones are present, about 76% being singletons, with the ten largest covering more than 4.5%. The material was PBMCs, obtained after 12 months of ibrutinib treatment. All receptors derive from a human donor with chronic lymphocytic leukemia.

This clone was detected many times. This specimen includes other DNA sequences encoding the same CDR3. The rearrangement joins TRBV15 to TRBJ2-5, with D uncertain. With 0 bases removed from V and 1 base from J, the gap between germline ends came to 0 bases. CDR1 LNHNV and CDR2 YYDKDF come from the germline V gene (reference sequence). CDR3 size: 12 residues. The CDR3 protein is CATSRDQETQYF. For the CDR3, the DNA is TGTGCCACCAGCAGAGACCAAGAGACCCAGTACTTC.

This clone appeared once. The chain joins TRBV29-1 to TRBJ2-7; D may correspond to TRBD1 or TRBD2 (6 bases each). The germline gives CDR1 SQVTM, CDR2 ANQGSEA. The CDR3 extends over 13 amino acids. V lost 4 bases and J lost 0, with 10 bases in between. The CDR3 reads CSVVRDTSYEQYF. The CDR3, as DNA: TGCAGCGTTGTGCGGGACACCTCCTACGAGCAGTACTTC.

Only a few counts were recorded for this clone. The CDR3 protein is CASSQVGRSGANVLTF. For the CDR3, the DNA is TGCGCCAGCAGCCAAGTGGGTCGCTCTGGGGCCAACGTCCTGACTTTC. This chain uses TRBV4-3 with TRBJ2-6; D is unresolved. The germline V and J ends were trimmed by 1 base and 0 bases, with 7 bases remaining between them. This CDR3 spans 16 amino acids. From germline, CDR1 is LGHNA and CDR2 YSLEER.

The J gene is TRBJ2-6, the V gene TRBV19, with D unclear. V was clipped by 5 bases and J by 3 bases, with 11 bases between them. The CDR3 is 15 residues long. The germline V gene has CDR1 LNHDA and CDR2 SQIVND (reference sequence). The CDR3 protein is CASSPSPVGANVLTF. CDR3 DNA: TGTGCCAGTAGTCCTAGTCCGGTTGGGGCCAACGTCCTGACTTTC.

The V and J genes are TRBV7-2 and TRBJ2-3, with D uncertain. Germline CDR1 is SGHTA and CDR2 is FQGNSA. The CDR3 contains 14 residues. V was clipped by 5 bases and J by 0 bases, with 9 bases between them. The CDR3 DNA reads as TGTGCCAGCAGCCCTAACCCTAGCACAGATACGCAGTATTTT. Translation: CASSPNPSTDTQYF.

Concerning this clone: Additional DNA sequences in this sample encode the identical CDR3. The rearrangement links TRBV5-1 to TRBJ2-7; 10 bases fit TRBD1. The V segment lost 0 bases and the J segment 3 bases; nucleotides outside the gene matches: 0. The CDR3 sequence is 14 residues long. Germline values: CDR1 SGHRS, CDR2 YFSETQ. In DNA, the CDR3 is TGCGCCAGCAGCTTGGGGGACAGGGGCTACGAGCAGTACTTC. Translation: CASSLGDRGYEQYF. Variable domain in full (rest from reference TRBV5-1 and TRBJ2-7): KAGVTQTPRYLIKTRGQQVTLSCSPISGHRSVSWYQQTPGQGLQFLFEYFSETQRNKGNFPGRFSGRQFSNSRSEMNVSTLELGDSALYLCASSLGDRGYEQYFGPGTRLTVT.

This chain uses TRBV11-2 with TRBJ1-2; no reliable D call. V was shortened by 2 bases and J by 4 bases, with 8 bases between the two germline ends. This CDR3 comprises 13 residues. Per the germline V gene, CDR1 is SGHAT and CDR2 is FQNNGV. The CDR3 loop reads CASSLSETYGYTF. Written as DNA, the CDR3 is TGTGCCAGCAGCTTATCAGAGACCTATGGCTACACCTTC.

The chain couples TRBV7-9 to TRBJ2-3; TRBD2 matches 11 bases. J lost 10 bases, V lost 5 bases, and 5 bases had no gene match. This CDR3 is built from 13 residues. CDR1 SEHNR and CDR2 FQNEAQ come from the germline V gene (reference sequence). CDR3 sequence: CASSPGTSGAQYF. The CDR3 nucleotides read TGTGCCAGCAGCCCGGGGACTAGCGGTGCGCAGTATTTT.

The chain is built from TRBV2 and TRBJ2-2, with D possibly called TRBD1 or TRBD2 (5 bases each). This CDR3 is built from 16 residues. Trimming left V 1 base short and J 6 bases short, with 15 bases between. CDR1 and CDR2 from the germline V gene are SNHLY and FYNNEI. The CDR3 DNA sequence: TGTGCCAGCAGTGAAGTTCTGGGGGTTGGGGCCGGGGAGCTGTTTTTT. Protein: CASSEVLGVGAGELFF.

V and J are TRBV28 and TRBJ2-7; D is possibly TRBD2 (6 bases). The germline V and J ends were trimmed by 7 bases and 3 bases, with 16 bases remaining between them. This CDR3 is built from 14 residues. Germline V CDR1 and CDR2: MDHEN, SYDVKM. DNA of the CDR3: TGTGCCAGCAAAAGATTGGGAGGACACTACGAGCAGTACTTC. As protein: CASKRLGGHYEQYF. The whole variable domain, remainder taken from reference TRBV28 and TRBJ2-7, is DVKVTQSSRYLVKRTGEKVFLECVQDMDHENMFWYRQDPGLGLRLIYFSYDVKMKEKGDIPEGYSVSREKKERFSLILESASTNQTSMYLCASKRLGGHYEQYFGPGTRLTVT.

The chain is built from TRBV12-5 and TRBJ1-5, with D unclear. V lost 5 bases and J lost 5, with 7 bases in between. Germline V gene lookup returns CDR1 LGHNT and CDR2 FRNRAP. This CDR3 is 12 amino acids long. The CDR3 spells CASGRADQPQHF. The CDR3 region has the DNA TGTGCTAGTGGTCGGGCTGATCAGCCCCAGCATTTT. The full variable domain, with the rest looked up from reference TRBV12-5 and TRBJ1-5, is DARVTQTPRHKVTEMGQEVTMRCQPILGHNTVFWYRQTMMQGLELLAYFRNRAPLDDSGMPKDRFSAEMPDATLATLKIQPSEPRDSAVYFCASGRADQPQHFGDGTRLSIL.

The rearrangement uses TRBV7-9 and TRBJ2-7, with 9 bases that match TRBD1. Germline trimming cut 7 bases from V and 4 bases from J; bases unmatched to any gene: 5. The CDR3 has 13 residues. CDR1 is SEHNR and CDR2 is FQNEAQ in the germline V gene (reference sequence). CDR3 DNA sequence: TGTGCCAGCACCGGGACAGGGCGATACGAGCAGTACTTC. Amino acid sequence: CASTGTGRYEQYF.

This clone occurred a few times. CDR3: CAWGGDRGHREAFF. The CDR3 DNA is TGTGCCTGGGGGGGGGACAGGGGCCACCGTGAAGCTTTCTTT. J is TRBJ1-1 and V is TRBV30, with TRBD1 matching 10 bases. V lost 5 bases and J lost 7; bases outside the gene matches: 10. The length of the CDR3 is 14 residues. Germline CDR1 GTSNPN, CDR2 SVGIG (reference sequence). The entire variable domain, with the rest obtained from reference TRBV30 and TRBJ1-1, is as follows: SQTIHQWPATLVQPVGSPLSLECTVEGTSNPNLYWYRQAAGRGLQLLFYSVGIGQISSEVPQNLSASRPQDRQFILSSKKLLLSDSGFYLCAWGGDRGHREAFFGQGTRLTVV.

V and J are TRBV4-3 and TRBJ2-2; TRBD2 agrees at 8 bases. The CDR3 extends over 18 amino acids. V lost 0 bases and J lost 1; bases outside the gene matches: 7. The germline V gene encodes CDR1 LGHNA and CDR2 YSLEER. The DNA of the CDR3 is TGCGCCAGCAGCCAAGACCCCGGGGGGGCCGGGAACACCGGGGAGCTGTTTTTT. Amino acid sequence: CASSQDPGGAGNTGELFF.

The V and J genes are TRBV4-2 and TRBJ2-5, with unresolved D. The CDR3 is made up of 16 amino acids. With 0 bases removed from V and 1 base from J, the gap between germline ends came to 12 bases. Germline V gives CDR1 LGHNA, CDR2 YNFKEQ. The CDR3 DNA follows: TGTGCCAGCAGCCAAGAGGCCCGTGGGGTCCAAGAGACCCAGTACTTC. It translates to CASSQEARGVQETQYF.

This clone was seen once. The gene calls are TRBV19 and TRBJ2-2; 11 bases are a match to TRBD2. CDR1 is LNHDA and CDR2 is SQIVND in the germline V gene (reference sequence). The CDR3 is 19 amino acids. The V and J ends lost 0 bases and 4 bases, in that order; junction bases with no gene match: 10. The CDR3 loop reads CASSIDLPTSGGGTGELFF. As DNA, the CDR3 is TGTGCCAGTAGTATAGATCTCCCCACTAGCGGGGGAGGCACCGGGGAGCTGTTTTTT.

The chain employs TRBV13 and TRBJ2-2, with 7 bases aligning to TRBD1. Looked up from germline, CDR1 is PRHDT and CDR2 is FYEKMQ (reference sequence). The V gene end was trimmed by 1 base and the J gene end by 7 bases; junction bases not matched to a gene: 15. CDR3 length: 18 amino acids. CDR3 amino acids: CASSLAPLSGQVHGELFF. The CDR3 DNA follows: TGTGCCAGCAGCTTAGCCCCTCTTTCCGGACAGGTCCACGGGGAGCTGTTTTTT.

The CDR3 bases are TGCAGCGAACAGGGCCCCCCGGGCACTGAAGCTTTCTTT. It encodes CSEQGPPGTEAFF. The genes are TRBV29-1 and TRBJ1-1; D perhaps matches TRBD1 (6 bases). Between the trimmed V and J ends, which lost 7 bases and 4 bases, there was a span of 16 bases. The CDR3 covers 13 residues. Germline-derived CDR1 and CDR2 are SQVTM and ANQGSEA. Supplemented by reference TRBV29-1 and TRBJ1-1, the full variable domain reads SAVISQKPSRDICQRGTSLTIQCQVDSQVTMMFWYRQQPGQSLTLIATANQGSEATYESGFVIDKFPISRPNLTFSTLTVSNMSPEDSSIYLCSEQGPPGTEAFFGQGTRLTVV.

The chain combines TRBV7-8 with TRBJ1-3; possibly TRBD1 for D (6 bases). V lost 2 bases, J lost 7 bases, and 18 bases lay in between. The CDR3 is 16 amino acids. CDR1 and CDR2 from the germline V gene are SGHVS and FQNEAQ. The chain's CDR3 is CASSLLAGQGLNTIYF. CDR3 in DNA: TGTGCCAGCAGCTTACTGGCCGGGCAGGGGCTGAACACCATATATTTT.

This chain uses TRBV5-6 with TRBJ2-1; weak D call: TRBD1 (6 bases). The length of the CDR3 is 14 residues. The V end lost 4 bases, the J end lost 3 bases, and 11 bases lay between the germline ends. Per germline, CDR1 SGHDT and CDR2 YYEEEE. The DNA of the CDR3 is TGTGCCAGCAGCCTCAGGGGAAACTACAATGAGCAGTTCTTC. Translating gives CASSLRGNYNEQFF.

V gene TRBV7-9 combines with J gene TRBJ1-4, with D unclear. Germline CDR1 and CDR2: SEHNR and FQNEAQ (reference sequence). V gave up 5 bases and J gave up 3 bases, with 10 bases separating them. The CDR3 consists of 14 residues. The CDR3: CASSPLRANEKLFF. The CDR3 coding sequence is TGTGCCAGCAGCCCACTTAGGGCTAATGAAAAACTGTTTTTT.

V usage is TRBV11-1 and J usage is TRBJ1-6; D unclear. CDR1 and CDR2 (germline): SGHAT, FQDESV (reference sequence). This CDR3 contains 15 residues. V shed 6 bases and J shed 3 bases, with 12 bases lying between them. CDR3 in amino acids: CASRETGIYNSPLHF. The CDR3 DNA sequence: TGTGCCAGCAGGGAGACCGGGATCTATAATTCACCCCTCCACTTT.

CDR3 protein: CASLGGDSYEQYF. The CDR3 nucleotides read TGTGCCAGCTTGGGGGGGGATTCCTACGAGCAGTACTTC. The rearrangement uses TRBV18 and TRBJ2-7, with TRBD2 matching over 7 bases. Germline V gene lookup returns CDR1 KGHSH and CDR2 LQKENI. This CDR3 is built from 13 residues. The ends lost 7 bases at V and 1 base at J; junction bases unmatched: 4.

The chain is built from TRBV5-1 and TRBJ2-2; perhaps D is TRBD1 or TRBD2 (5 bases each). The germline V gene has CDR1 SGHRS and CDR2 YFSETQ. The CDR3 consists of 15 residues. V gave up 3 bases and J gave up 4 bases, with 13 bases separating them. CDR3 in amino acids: CASSWAAGTTGELFF. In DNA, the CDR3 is TGCGCCAGCAGCTGGGCGGCAGGGACCACCGGGGAGCTGTTTTTT.

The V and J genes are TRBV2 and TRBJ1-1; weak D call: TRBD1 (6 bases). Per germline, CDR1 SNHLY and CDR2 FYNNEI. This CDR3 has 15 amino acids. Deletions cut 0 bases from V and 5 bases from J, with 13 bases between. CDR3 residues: CASSEARGGRTEAFF. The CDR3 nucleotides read TGTGCCAGCAGTGAAGCGCGGGGGGGGCGGACTGAAGCTTTCTTT.

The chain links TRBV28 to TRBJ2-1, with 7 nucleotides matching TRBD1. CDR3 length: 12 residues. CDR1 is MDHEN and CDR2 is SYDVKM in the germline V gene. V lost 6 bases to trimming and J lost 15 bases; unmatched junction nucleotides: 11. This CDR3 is CASRSPGQYMFF. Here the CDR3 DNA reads TGTGCCAGCAGGTCACCGGGACAGTATATGTTCTTC.

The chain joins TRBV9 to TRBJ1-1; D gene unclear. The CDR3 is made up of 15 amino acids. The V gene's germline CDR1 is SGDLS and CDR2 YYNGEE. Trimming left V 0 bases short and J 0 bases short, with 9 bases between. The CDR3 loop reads CASSVGPRLNTEAFF. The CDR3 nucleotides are TGTGCCAGCAGCGTAGGGCCGAGACTGAACACTGAAGCTTTCTTT. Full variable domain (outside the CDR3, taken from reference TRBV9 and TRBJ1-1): DSGVTQTPKHLITATGQRVTLRCSPRSGDLSVYWYQQSLDQGLQFLIQYYNGEERAKGNILERFSAQQFPDLHSELNLSSLELGDSALYFCASSVGPRLNTEAFFGQGTRLTVV.

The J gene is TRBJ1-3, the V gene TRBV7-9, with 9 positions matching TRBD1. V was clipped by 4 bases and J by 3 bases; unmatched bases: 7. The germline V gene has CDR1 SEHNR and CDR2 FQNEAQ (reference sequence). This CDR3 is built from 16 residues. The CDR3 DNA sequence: TGTGCCAGCAGCTCCACCGGGACAGGGTTTGGAAACACCATATATTTT. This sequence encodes CASSSTGTGFGNTIYF. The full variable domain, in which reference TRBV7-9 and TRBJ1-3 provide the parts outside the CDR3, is DTGVSQNPRHKITKRGQNVTFRCDPISEHNRLYWYRQTLGQGPEFLTYFQNEAQLEKSRLLSDRFSAERPKGSFSTLEIQRTEQGDSAMYLCASSSTGTGFGNTIYFGEGSWLTVV.